The rows below give T cell receptor beta chains drawn from one sample of a study of beta chain features in type 1 diabetes. This table comes from immunoSEQ multiplex PCR, and its TCRdb copy is limited to in-frame clones, with some not included. The data contain roughly 450,000 clones, approximately 14% of them singletons. The sample comprised naive CD4+ T cells from blood. The receptors were gathered from a man aged 25-45 years in good health. The CDR3 runs from the conserved cysteine through the conserved F or W. The order of the fields is CDR3 DNA, CDR3 protein, clone size, V gene, J gene, D gene. The D gene is left open where the match is weak. Size tells how often a clone was seen (once, few, many) or the class of an expanded clone, and some rows leave it out.

CDR3 DNA: TGTGCCAGCAGCTTAGAAAACGCCGGGACTAGCGGGAAGTACGAGCAGTACTTC
CDR3 protein: CASSLENAGTSGKYEQYF
clone size: NA
V gene: TRBV5-4
J gene: TRBJ2-7
D gene: TRBD2

CDR3 DNA: TGCAGCGTCGAGGACAGGGGAGGCTACGAGCAGTACTTC
CDR3 protein: CSVEDRGGYEQYF
clone size: few
V gene: TRBV29-1
J gene: TRBJ2-7
D gene: TRBD1

CDR3 DNA: TGTGCCAGCAGCTTAGCTAAAGAGACCCAGTACTTC
CDR3 protein: CASSLAKETQYF
clone size: NA
V gene: TRBV7-9
J gene: TRBJ2-5
D gene: NA

CDR3 DNA: TGTGCCAGCAGCTTAGCGGGGGAGAGCTCCTACGAGCAGTACTTC
CDR3 protein: CASSLAGESSYEQYF
clone size: few
V gene: TRBV7-2
J gene: TRBJ2-7
D gene: NA

CDR3 DNA: TGCAGCGTTGAAGATCGTCAGGGATTTCCCTCCTACGAGCAGTACTTC
CDR3 protein: CSVEDRQGFPSYEQYF
clone size: NA
V gene: TRBV29-1
J gene: TRBJ2-7
D gene: NA

CDR3 DNA: TGTGCCAGCAGCGTCAGAGCGGGGGCCTCCACAGATACGCAGTATTTT
CDR3 protein: CASSVRAGASTDTQYF
clone size: few
V gene: TRBV9
J gene: TRBJ2-3
D gene: TRBD2

CDR3 DNA: TGTGCCATCAGGGCCGAGAGGGCGGATCAGCCCCAGCATTTT
CDR3 protein: CAIRAERADQPQHF
clone size: NA
V gene: TRBV10-3
J gene: TRBJ1-5
D gene: NA

CDR3 DNA: TGTGCCAGCAGTGTCAACAGGGCTGGGGCCAACGTCCTGACTTTC
CDR3 protein: CASSVNRAGANVLTF
clone size: many
V gene: TRBV2
J gene: TRBJ2-6
D gene: NA

CDR3 DNA: TGTGCCAGCTCAGGGACGCTGCTTAATGAAAAACTGTTTTTT
CDR3 protein: CASSGTLLNEKLFF
clone size: NA
V gene: TRBV18
J gene: TRBJ1-4
D gene: NA

CDR3 DNA: TGTGCCAGCAGCCCCGTACCCGGGGGCAATCAGCCCCAGCATTTT
CDR3 protein: CASSPVPGGNQPQHF
clone size: NA
V gene: TRBV9
J gene: TRBJ1-5
D gene: NA

CDR3 DNA: TGCGCCAGCAGCCAAGGACAGGGGCTTTACAATGAGCAGTTCTTC
CDR3 protein: CASSQGQGLYNEQFF
clone size: NA
V gene: TRBV4-3
J gene: TRBJ2-1
D gene: TRBD1

CDR3 DNA: TGTGCCAGCAGTTACTCGAAGACAGTGAACACTGAAGCTTTCTTT
CDR3 protein: CASSYSKTVNTEAFF
clone size: NA
V gene: TRBV6-5
J gene: TRBJ1-1
D gene: NA

CDR3 DNA: TGTGCCAGCACCCTCGCGAACACCGGGGAGCTGTTTTTT
CDR3 protein: CASTLANTGELFF
clone size: few
V gene: TRBV6-1
J gene: TRBJ2-2
D gene: NA

CDR3 DNA: TGTGCCAGCAGCTTAGGCCTAGTTGTCACAGATACGCAGTATTTT
CDR3 protein: CASSLGLVVTDTQYF
clone size: NA
V gene: TRBV7-2
J gene: TRBJ2-3
D gene: NA

CDR3 DNA: TGTGCCAGCAAGACCAGCGGGGGGCTCCACGAGCAGTACTTC
CDR3 protein: CASKTSGGLHEQYF
clone size: NA
V gene: TRBV6-5
J gene: TRBJ2-7
D gene: TRBD2

CDR3 DNA: TGTGCCATGACAGGGGTCAATGAGCAGTTCTTC
CDR3 protein: CAMTGVNEQFF
clone size: NA
V gene: TRBV7-9
J gene: TRBJ2-1
D gene: TRBD1

CDR3 DNA: TGCGCCAGCAGCTTGGGGCCAGGGGTTTACGAGCAGTACTTC
CDR3 protein: CASSLGPGVYEQYF
clone size: once
V gene: TRBV5-1
J gene: TRBJ2-7
D gene: NA

CDR3 DNA: TGCGCCAGCAGCCAAGATAGGAGCTCCTACAATGAGCAGTTCTTC
CDR3 protein: CASSQDRSSYNEQFF
clone size: once
V gene: TRBV4-1
J gene: TRBJ2-1
D gene: NA

CDR3 DNA: TGTGCCAGCAGCGGTGGACAGGGGGCCTACAATGAGCAGTTCTTC
CDR3 protein: CASSGGQGAYNEQFF
clone size: few
V gene: TRBV9
J gene: TRBJ2-1
D gene: TRBD1

CDR3 DNA: TGCAGCGCCCCCGGGGGAGGGACAGGGACTCCTTCCACTGAAGCTTTCTTT
CDR3 protein: CSAPGGGTGTPSTEAFF
clone size: NA
V gene: TRBV29-1
J gene: TRBJ1-1
D gene: TRBD1

CDR3 DNA: TGTGCCAGCAGCTTAGACGGGACACCGAACTATGGCTACACCTTC
CDR3 protein: CASSLDGTPNYGYTF
clone size: few
V gene: TRBV11-2
J gene: TRBJ1-2
D gene: NA

CDR3 DNA: TGCAGTGTCCCCCGCGAGGTGACCCAGTACTTC
CDR3 protein: CSVPREVTQYF
clone size: NA
V gene: TRBV20-1
J gene: TRBJ2-5
D gene: NA

CDR3 DNA: TGTGCCAGCAGTTGGAGCGGGGGAGCCTACGAGCAGTACTTC
CDR3 protein: CASSWSGGAYEQYF
clone size: few
V gene: TRBV6-5
J gene: TRBJ2-7
D gene: TRBD2

CDR3 DNA: TGCGCCAGCAGCTTCGGGACAGGGGTGAACACTGAAGCTTTCTTT
CDR3 protein: CASSFGTGVNTEAFF
clone size: NA
V gene: TRBV5-1
J gene: TRBJ1-1
D gene: TRBD1

CDR3 DNA: TGTGCCAGCAGCCCGGTAGGGATGGAGACCCAGTACTTC
CDR3 protein: CASSPVGMETQYF
clone size: few
V gene: TRBV5-4
J gene: TRBJ2-5
D gene: NA

CDR3 DNA: TGCGCCAGCAGCTTAGACACTTCGAACACCGGGGAGCTGTTTTTT
CDR3 protein: CASSLDTSNTGELFF
clone size: NA
V gene: TRBV5-1
J gene: TRBJ2-2
D gene: NA

CDR3 DNA: TGTGCCAGCAGCTTATCCCCGGACAGGGCAGGAAACACCATATATTTT
CDR3 protein: CASSLSPDRAGNTIYF
clone size: few
V gene: TRBV7-9
J gene: TRBJ1-3
D gene: TRBD1

CDR3 DNA: TGTGCCAGCAGTGTATACGGCAGTACGAACACCGGGGAGCTGTTTTTT
CDR3 protein: CASSVYGSTNTGELFF
clone size: NA
V gene: TRBV2
J gene: TRBJ2-2
D gene: NA

CDR3 DNA: TGTGCCAGCAGCCAAGATTCAGTGAACACCGGGGAGCTGTTTTTT
CDR3 protein: CASSQDSVNTGELFF
clone size: NA
V gene: TRBV14
J gene: TRBJ2-2
D gene: NA

CDR3 DNA: TGCGCCAGCAGCTTGGGCGGCGGGAAGCCCGGGGAGCTGTTTTTT
CDR3 protein: CASSLGGGKPGELFF
clone size: few
V gene: TRBV5-1
J gene: TRBJ2-2
D gene: NA

CDR3 DNA: TGTGCCAGCAGTCACGAGGGGAGTCATACTGAAGCTTTCTTT
CDR3 protein: CASSHEGSHTEAFF
clone size: few
V gene: TRBV25-1
J gene: TRBJ1-1
D gene: NA

CDR3 DNA: TGTGCCAGCTCACCACGTAGCGGGGGACGGGAGACCCAGTACTTC
CDR3 protein: CASSPRSGGRETQYF
clone size: few
V gene: TRBV18
J gene: TRBJ2-5
D gene: TRBD2

CDR3 DNA: TGTGCCAGCACGAATTCAGGGAATGGCTACACCTTC
CDR3 protein: CASTNSGNGYTF
clone size: NA
V gene: TRBV6-1
J gene: TRBJ1-2
D gene: NA

CDR3 DNA: TGCGCCAGCAGCCAAGTGGGTCGGTTTGACTCCACATACACCACAGATACGCAGTATTTT
CDR3 protein: CASSQVGRFDSTYTTDTQYF
clone size: NA
V gene: TRBV4-3
J gene: TRBJ2-3
D gene: NA

CDR3 DNA: TGTGCCAGCAGCACTAGTGCGGCCGGGGAGCTGTTTTTT
CDR3 protein: CASSTSAAGELFF
clone size: few
V gene: TRBV9
J gene: TRBJ2-2
D gene: NA

CDR3 DNA: TGTGCCAGCAGACCGATGGCGGGACAGGGGGCTTCTGGCTACACCTTC
CDR3 protein: CASRPMAGQGASGYTF
clone size: NA
V gene: TRBV7-9
J gene: TRBJ1-2
D gene: TRBD1

CDR3 DNA: TGTGCCAGCAGCCTACTAGTCTCGGATACGCAGTATTTT
CDR3 protein: CASSLLVSDTQYF
clone size: few
V gene: TRBV7-2
J gene: TRBJ2-3
D gene: NA

CDR3 DNA: TGTGCCAGCAGCGTGCGCCCCGGACTAGCGGATTCAAACAATGAGCAGTTCTTC
CDR3 protein: CASSVRPGLADSNNEQFF
clone size: NA
V gene: TRBV9
J gene: TRBJ2-1
D gene: TRBD2

CDR3 DNA: TGCAGCGTTGTGGGTAGTTATGGCTACACCTTC
CDR3 protein: CSVVGSYGYTF
clone size: NA
V gene: TRBV29-1
J gene: TRBJ1-2
D gene: NA

CDR3 DNA: TGCGCCAGCAAACCCAAGATCAGGGACTACTCTGGAAACACCATATATTTT
CDR3 protein: CASKPKIRDYSGNTIYF
clone size: NA
V gene: TRBV23-1
J gene: TRBJ1-3
D gene: NA

CDR3 DNA: TGTGCCAGCAGCCTCAGCGGGGCCTACACCGGGGAGCTGTTTTTT
CDR3 protein: CASSLSGAYTGELFF
clone size: NA
V gene: TRBV11-2
J gene: TRBJ2-2
D gene: TRBD2

CDR3 DNA: TGTGCCAGCAGCTTATCTGGGGACACAGATACGCAGTATTTT
CDR3 protein: CASSLSGDTDTQYF
clone size: NA
V gene: TRBV7-9
J gene: TRBJ2-3
D gene: NA

CDR3 DNA: TGCGCCAGCAGCCAAGAGGGAGCCAAAAACATTCAGTACTTC
CDR3 protein: CASSQEGAKNIQYF
clone size: few
V gene: TRBV4-1
J gene: TRBJ2-4
D gene: NA

CDR3 DNA: TGTGCCAGCAGCGTAGGACTAGCGGGGGACGGCTCTGGGGCCAACGTCCTGACTTTC
CDR3 protein: CASSVGLAGDGSGANVLTF
clone size: NA
V gene: TRBV9
J gene: TRBJ2-6
D gene: TRBD2

CDR3 DNA: TGTGCCAGTGTAGCGGGGGGTTCAAACATTCAGTACTTC
CDR3 protein: CASVAGGSNIQYF
clone size: few
V gene: TRBV25-1
J gene: TRBJ2-4
D gene: TRBD2

CDR3 DNA: TGCGCCAGCAGTGGAACAGCCAGACATCTATACAATGAGCAGTTCTTC
CDR3 protein: CASSGTARHLYNEQFF
clone size: NA
V gene: TRBV10-2
J gene: TRBJ2-1
D gene: NA

CDR3 DNA: TGTGCCAGCAGCTCGCTACCGGAGACCCAGTACTTC
CDR3 protein: CASSSLPETQYF
clone size: few
V gene: TRBV7-9
J gene: TRBJ2-5
D gene: NA

CDR3 DNA: TGTGCCAGCAGCGGCCAGGGACAGGCCCAAGAGACCCAGTACTTC
CDR3 protein: CASSGQGQAQETQYF
clone size: NA
V gene: TRBV5-4
J gene: TRBJ2-5
D gene: TRBD1

CDR3 DNA: TGTGCCAGCAGTAAACAGAAAAATCAGCCCCAGCATTTT
CDR3 protein: CASSKQKNQPQHF
clone size: few
V gene: TRBV7-2
J gene: TRBJ1-5
D gene: NA

CDR3 DNA: TGTGCCAGCAGCGTAGGAAGGAACTATGGCTACACCTTC
CDR3 protein: CASSVGRNYGYTF
clone size: NA
V gene: TRBV9
J gene: TRBJ1-2
D gene: NA

CDR3 DNA: TGCAGCTTTGAGGACAGGGTGGGTACTGAAGCTTTCTTT
CDR3 protein: CSFEDRVGTEAFF
clone size: NA
V gene: TRBV29-1
J gene: TRBJ1-1
D gene: TRBD1

CDR3 DNA: TGCGCCAGCAGCCAACTCAGGCATAATGAGCAGTTCTTC
CDR3 protein: CASSQLRHNEQFF
clone size: NA
V gene: TRBV4-3
J gene: TRBJ2-1
D gene: NA

CDR3 DNA: TGTGCCAGCAGCGTGGACAGGGGAAACACTGAAGCTTTCTTT
CDR3 protein: CASSVDRGNTEAFF
clone size: NA
V gene: TRBV2
J gene: TRBJ1-1
D gene: TRBD1

CDR3 DNA: TGCAGCGGGGGACTATACAATGAGCAGTTCTTC
CDR3 protein: CSGGLYNEQFF
clone size: NA
V gene: TRBV29-1
J gene: TRBJ2-1
D gene: TRBD2

CDR3 DNA: TGTGCCAGCAGCCACCGGCGGACAGGGAGCCACGAGCAGTACTTC
CDR3 protein: CASSHRRTGSHEQYF
clone size: NA
V gene: TRBV14
J gene: TRBJ2-7
D gene: TRBD1

CDR3 DNA: TGTGCCAGCAGCTCTCGAGGTGGTTCACCCCTCCACTTT
CDR3 protein: CASSSRGGSPLHF
clone size: few
V gene: TRBV6-6
J gene: TRBJ1-6
D gene: NA

CDR3 DNA: TGCAGCGTTGAATATAACAGGGACGGCTACACCTTC
CDR3 protein: CSVEYNRDGYTF
clone size: NA
V gene: TRBV29-1
J gene: TRBJ1-2
D gene: NA

CDR3 DNA: TGCAGCGTTGAAAGGGAGGTGTCTAGCCCAGATACGCAGTATTTT
CDR3 protein: CSVEREVSSPDTQYF
clone size: NA
V gene: TRBV29-1
J gene: TRBJ2-3
D gene: NA

CDR3 DNA: TGTGCCAGCAGCTTGGTGGGACAAGGGAACGTCCTGACTTTC
CDR3 protein: CASSLVGQGNVLTF
clone size: NA
V gene: TRBV5-6
J gene: TRBJ2-6
D gene: NA

CDR3 DNA: TGTGCCAGTAGTATCGTCCAGGCAGGAACCCAGTACTTC
CDR3 protein: CASSIVQAGTQYF
clone size: NA
V gene: TRBV19
J gene: TRBJ2-5
D gene: NA